This T cell receptor (beta chain) is drawn from a study of graft-versus-host responses after intestinal transplantation. Looking at the study overall: Recipients uniformly received anti-thymocyte globulin induction, followed by tacrolimus and steroids for roughly three years.

V was pared by 6 bases and J by 1 base, with 10 bases between. CDR3 length: 14 amino acids. Germline CDR1 and CDR2: SNHLY and FYNNEI. The study's findings and limits: Declining HvG levels early post-transplant were linked to peak circulating GvH clone levels. High graft-versus-host to host-versus-graft clonal ratios were seen in allografts of patients with graft-donor T cell macrochimerism. Recipient marrow showed GvH clones, some seen first in ileum or blood.

Repertoires were generated with immunoSEQ multiplex PCR, while TCRdb's copy carries only in-frame clones and drops some. The sample gives about 88,000 clones, 75% to 95% of which show up once; 0.3% to 0.35% is in the top ten. Worth noting for this clone: Its antigen is undetermined.

The sample in question was unstimulated CD4+ T cells sorted from spleen or lymph node cells, obtained before transplant. This TCR was sampled from a human donor who was the organ donor for an intestinal transplant. J is TRBJ1-3 and V is TRBV2; D possibly corresponds to TRBD1 (6 bases). The CDR3 nucleotides read TGTGCCAGCAGGGACGGACAGTCTGGAAACACCATATATTTT. It translates to CASRDGQSGNTIYF.